One sample yielded the 7 T cell receptor beta chains listed below, sequenced in a study of cytomegalovirus exposure and HLA in healthy donors. PCR employed 60 Vbeta and 13 Jbeta primers. Produced via immunoSEQ multiplex PCR; TCRdb's table is partial and in-frame only. Of 130,000 or so clones detected, roughly 82% appear once; the ten largest clones hold around 3%. Sequencing used PBMCs. The receptors were gathered from a man between 18 and 29 years old in good health and CMV-seropositive.

The J gene is TRBJ2-2, the V gene TRBV19; 8 bases match TRBD1. The CDR3 is made up of 14 amino acids. Germline CDR1 and CDR2: LNHDA and SQIVND (reference sequence). Trimming cost V 8 bases and J 5 bases; bases outside gene matches: 7. The CDR3, as DNA: TGTGCCAGTGGATCACAGGGGGGTACCGGGGAGCTGTTTTTT. It is translated as CASGSQGGTGELFF.

This chain uses TRBV6-6 with TRBJ2-1; the match to TRBD1 covers 10 bases. The CDR3 runs to 14 residues. The V gene end was trimmed by 1 base and the J gene end by 8 bases; junction bases not matched to a gene: 2. Germline CDR1 and CDR2: MNHNY and SVGAGI (reference sequence). The CDR3, as DNA: TGTGCCAGCAGTTACTTGGGACAGGGGTATGAGCAGTTCTTC. Protein: CASSYLGQGYEQFF.

V gene TRBV19 combines with J gene TRBJ2-1, with TRBD2 matching over 8 bases. The V and J ends lost 7 bases and 8 bases, in that order; junction bases with no gene match: 13. This CDR3 contains 15 residues. Germline CDR1 is LNHDA and CDR2 is SQIVND (reference sequence). This chain's CDR3 is CASTPGTRGGDEQFF. The CDR3 DNA follows: TGTGCCAGTACCCCCGGGACTAGGGGGGGGGATGAGCAGTTCTTC.

The J gene is TRBJ1-1, the V gene TRBV6-1; D is possibly TRBD1 (5 bases). The CDR3 spans 14 residues. Germline V gene sequence: CDR1 MNHNS, CDR2 SASEGT. V was shortened by 4 bases and J by 4 bases, with 13 bases between the two germline ends. The CDR3 is CASSVAGIVTEAFF. The CDR3 DNA follows: TGTGCCAGCAGTGTCGCAGGGATCGTCACTGAAGCTTTCTTT.

The chain carries TRBV5-4 and TRBJ2-5; TRBD1 matches at 7 bases. Germline CDR1 reads SGHNT; CDR2 reads YYREEE (reference sequence). J gave up 1 base and V 2 bases, and 2 bases lay outside the gene matches. The CDR3 extends over 14 amino acids. The CDR3 region is CASSLRQGQETQYF. In nucleotides, the CDR3 is TGTGCCAGCAGCTTAAGACAGGGCCAAGAGACCCAGTACTTC.

V is TRBV6-6 and J is TRBJ2-7, with TRBD2 as a possible D gene (6 bases). The CDR3 length is 15 residues. V dropped 5 bases and J dropped 0 bases, with 14 bases sitting between them. The germline gives CDR1 MNHNY, CDR2 SVGAGI (reference sequence). The DNA of the CDR3 is TGTGCCAGCAGTCCGGAGGACTACGACTCCTACGAGCAGTACTTC. Translating gives CASSPEDYDSYEQYF.

A single count supports this clone. V is TRBV6-5 and J is TRBJ1-1, with D possibly being TRBD1 (5 bases). V was clipped by 4 bases and J by 8 bases, with 17 bases between them. Germline V gene sequence: CDR1 MNHEY, CDR2 SVGAGI. The CDR3 extends over 14 amino acids. The CDR3 loop reads CASSLNRRASEAFF. The CDR3, as DNA: TGTGCCAGCAGTTTAAACAGGAGAGCCTCCGAAGCTTTCTTT.